Below, 25 T cell receptor beta chains from the same sample are listed, as sequenced in a study of T cell responses to AZD1222 COVID-19 vaccine. Profiling relied on immunoSEQ multiplex PCR, and the TCRdb table lists in-frame clones only, not all of them. The repertoire holds some 150,000 clones, with approximately 88% as singletons. The input for sequencing was peripheral blood, taken 28 days after the second dose of the MenACWY control vaccine. The receptor set was obtained from an adult who received the MenACWY meningococcal vaccine as a control.

This chain joins TRBV19 and TRBJ1-1; D is uncertain. Per the germline V gene, CDR1 is LNHDA and CDR2 is SQIVND (reference sequence). The CDR3 runs 11 residues. V was cut by 6 bases and J by 2 bases, with 4 bases left in between. CDR3 bases: TGTGCCAGTAGGGACAACACTGAAGCTTTCTTT. This translates into CASRDNTEAFF. The variable domain in full, completed from reference TRBV19 and TRBJ1-1, reads DGGITQSPKYLFRKEGQNVTLSCEQNLNHDAMYWYRQDPGQGLRLIYYSQIVNDFQKGDIAEGYSVSREKKESFPLTVTSAQKNPTAFYLCASRDNTEAFFGQGTRLTVV.

The chain joins TRBV11-2 to TRBJ1-2; 7 nucleotides line up with TRBD1. Trimming removed 5 bases from V and 2 bases from J; junction bases left unmatched: 5. Per germline, CDR1 SGHAT and CDR2 FQNNGV. The CDR3 spans 14 residues. The CDR3 spells CASSLWDRNYGYTF. CDR3 DNA: TGTGCCAGCAGCCTCTGGGACAGAAACTATGGCTACACCTTC.

The chain uses TRBV11-2 and TRBJ2-5; D may be TRBD1 (7 bases). The CDR3 length is 14 residues. Germline V gives CDR1 SGHAT, CDR2 FQNNGV. Trimming removed 3 bases from V and 5 bases from J, with 13 bases in between. CDR3 DNA: TGTGCCAGCAGCTTGCCAGGGGGGTGGGAGACCCAGTACTTC. This translates into CASSLPGGWETQYF. The full variable domain, completed using reference TRBV11-2 and TRBJ2-5, is EAGVAQSPRYKIIEKRQSVAFWCNPISGHATLYWYQQILGQGPKLLIQFQNNGVVDDSQLPKDRFSAERLKGVDSTLKIQPAKLEDSAVYLCASSLPGGWETQYFGPGTRLLVL.

The rearrangement joins TRBV7-9 to TRBJ1-3; D uncertain. Germline values: CDR1 SEHNR, CDR2 FQNEAQ (reference sequence). Between the trimmed V and J ends, which lost 1 base and 7 bases, there was a span of 5 bases. The length of the CDR3 is 12 residues. The CDR3 bases are TGTGCCAGCAGCTTAGGCCCGAACACCATATATTTT. Encoded protein: CASSLGPNTIYF.

CDR3 loop: CASSPGGLYNEQFF. CDR3 nucleotides: TGTGCCAGCAGCCCAGGGGGACTCTACAATGAGCAGTTCTTC. The chain has TRBV9 and TRBJ2-1, with D possibly being TRBD1 (7 bases). The CDR3 has 14 residues. With 4 bases removed from V and 3 bases from J, the gap between germline ends came to 11 bases. Germline assignment: CDR1 SGDLS and CDR2 YYNGEE.

CDR3 sequence (DNA): TGTGCCAGCAGTGGGATGGACAGGACTAATGAAAAACTGTTTTTT. It codes for CASSGMDRTNEKLFF. The J gene is TRBJ1-4, the V gene TRBV2; 7 nucleotides line up with TRBD1. In germline, CDR1 is SNHLY, CDR2 FYNNEI. J gave up 2 bases and V 4 bases, and 4 bases lay outside the gene matches. The CDR3 consists of 15 residues.

CDR3: CASSLRDGPDGPGTQYF. The CDR3 DNA reads TGTGCCAGCAGTCTCCGTGACGGCCCGGACGGCCCAGGGACCCAGTACTTC. The chain combines TRBV6-2 or TRBV6-3 with TRBJ2-5; no definite D call. Trimming pared 5 bases from V and 7 bases from J, leaving 26 bases between. The CDR3 covers 17 residues. Germline CDR1 and CDR2: MNHEY and SVGEGT.

The chain uses TRBV11-3 and TRBJ1-6; 7 bases agree with TRBD1. Losses at the gene ends were 5 bases for V and 5 bases for J; bases not matched to a gene: 6. This CDR3 is built from 15 residues. Germline CDR1 SGHNT, CDR2 YENEEA. CDR3 sequence (DNA): TGTGCCAGCAGCCCAGGGACAGCCAATAATTCACCCCTCCACTTT. Translating gives CASSPGTANNSPLHF.

The CDR3: CASSQVWGQYEQYF. CDR3 in DNA: TGCGCCAGCAGCCAAGTTTGGGGGCAGTACGAGCAGTACTTC. The rearrangement uses TRBV4-1 and TRBJ2-7; TRBD1 might be the D (6 bases). This CDR3 contains 14 residues. Germline lookup yields CDR1 MGHRA and CDR2 YSYEKL. V lost 1 base to trimming and J lost 4 bases, with 11 bases between them.

This chain joins TRBV6-2 or TRBV6-3 and TRBJ2-5, with D perhaps TRBD1 (6 bases). V was pared by 5 bases and J by 3 bases, with 22 bases between. CDR3 length: 17 amino acids. The germline gives CDR1 MNHEY, CDR2 SVGEGT. The DNA for the CDR3 is TGTGCCAGCAGTACCGGGGACACCAGAATCGGTGAAGAGACCCAGTACTTC. It encodes CASSTGDTRIGEETQYF.

CDR3 amino acids: CASRQGTREQYF. The CDR3 nucleotides read TGTGCCAGTCGACAGGGAACGCGGGAGCAGTACTTC. The chain uses TRBV12-3 or TRBV12-4 and TRBJ2-7; 7 nucleotides align to TRBD1. The CDR3 runs to 12 residues. J gave up 7 bases and V 9 bases, and 9 bases lay outside the gene matches.

The V call is TRBV7-2, the J call TRBJ1-5, with D unclear. With 4 bases removed from V and 7 bases from J, the gap between germline ends came to 11 bases. The CDR3 sequence is 13 residues long. CDR1 is SGHTA and CDR2 is FQGNSA in the germline V gene. The CDR3 DNA sequence: TGTGCCAGCAGCTCAACCCCGGGGCAGCCCCAGCATTTT. Residues: CASSSTPGQPQHF.

The chain employs TRBV7-6 and TRBJ1-4; D gene uncertain. Germline V gene lookup returns CDR1 SGHVS and CDR2 FNYEAQ. V was trimmed by 0 bases and J by 0 bases, leaving 5 bases between them. This CDR3 has 15 residues. The CDR3 DNA follows: TGTGCCAGCAGCTTAGCACGGTCAACTAATGAAAAACTGTTTTTT. It is translated as CASSLARSTNEKLFF. The variable domain in full, with the rest retrieved from reference TRBV7-6 and TRBJ1-4, is GAGVSQSPRYKVTKRGQDVALRCDPISGHVSLYWYRQALGQGPEFLTYFNYEAQQDKSGLPNDRFSAERPEGSISTLTIQRTEQRDSAMYRCASSLARSTNEKLFFGSGTQLSVL.

J is TRBJ1-4 and V is TRBV3-1 (or the pseudogene TRBV3-2); weak D call: TRBD1 (5 bases). The V gene lost 1 base and the J gene lost 3 bases, with 18 bases spanning the gap. Germline V gene data show CDR1 as LGHDT and CDR2 as YNNKEL (reference sequence). CDR3 length: 18 residues. As DNA, the CDR3 is TGTGCCAGCAGCCAAGTAACAGGTGGGAAGGTTGCTAATGAAAAACTGTTTTTT. As protein: CASSQVTGGKVANEKLFF.

About this clone: Other nucleotide sequences in the sample specify the same CDR3. The V gene is TRBV5-5, the J gene TRBJ1-5, with a weak D call TRBD1 (5 bases). Between the trimmed V and J ends, which lost 0 bases and 5 bases, there was a span of 9 bases. The CDR3 runs to 14 residues. The germline CDR1 and CDR2 sequences are SGHKS and YYEKEE (reference sequence). CDR3 sequence (DNA): TGTGCCAGCAGCTTGGGCGGAGGGGATCAGCCCCAGCATTTT. This codes for CASSLGGGDQPQHF.

The chain carries TRBV6-1 and TRBJ2-1; D possibly uses TRBD1 or TRBD2 (5 bases each). Trimming removed 5 bases at V and 3 bases at J, with 11 bases between. Germline assignment: CDR1 MNHNS and CDR2 SASEGT. This CDR3 has 14 residues. The CDR3 nucleotides are TGTGCCAGCAGTCCCGGGACCGTCTACAATGAGCAGTTCTTC. This encodes CASSPGTVYNEQFF.

This clone occurred once. V is TRBV19 and J is TRBJ1-2, with TRBD1 identical over 10 bases. The CDR3 contains 14 residues. V lost 7 bases and J lost 2; bases outside the gene matches: 4. The germline gives CDR1 LNHDA, CDR2 SQIVND (reference sequence). CDR3 sequence (DNA): TGTGCCAGTAATGACAGGGGGCCAAACTATGGCTACACCTTC. It is translated as CASNDRGPNYGYTF.

The V call is TRBV30, the J call TRBJ1-1, with D possibly matching TRBD1 (5 bases). Trimming pared 2 bases from V and 1 base from J, leaving 14 bases between. The V gene's germline CDR1 is GTSNPN and CDR2 SVGIG (reference sequence). CDR3 size: 15 residues. Here the CDR3 DNA reads TGTGCCTGGAGTTCTCCGGGGGGAAGGAACACTGAAGCTTTCTTT. Protein product: CAWSSPGGRNTEAFF.

CDR3 protein: CASSSQTGSYNEQFF. Here the CDR3 DNA reads TGTGCCAGCAGTTCACAGACTGGCTCCTACAATGAGCAGTTCTTC. V gene TRBV27 combines with J gene TRBJ2-1; D remains unclear. The CDR3 spans 15 residues. Germline loops: CDR1 MNHEY, CDR2 SMNVEV (reference sequence). Trimming removed 4 bases from V and 0 bases from J, with 10 bases in between.

The V call is TRBV7-3, the J call TRBJ2-1, with no clear D. The ends were cut back, 5 bases at V and 4 bases at J, with 21 bases in the middle. CDR1 is SGHTA, CDR2 FQGTGA, per germline. The CDR3 contains 17 residues. The CDR3 reads CASSPNPGLEGYNEQFF. In DNA, the CDR3 is TGTGCCAGCAGCCCGAACCCGGGTCTAGAAGGGTACAATGAGCAGTTCTTC.

This clone was counted once. This rearrangement joins TRBV7-6 to TRBJ1-4; 9 bases line up with TRBD1. V gave up 1 base and J gave up 4 bases; unmatched junction bases: 1. CDR1 is SGHVS and CDR2 is FNYEAQ in the germline V gene. CDR3 length: 15 residues. CDR3 coding DNA: TGTGCCAGCAGCTTAGAGGACAGGGGTAATGAAAAACTGTTTTTT. Its protein is CASSLEDRGNEKLFF.

A few counts support this clone. This rearrangement joins TRBV7-2 to TRBJ2-3; 10 bases line up with TRBD2. V was pared by 3 bases and J by 6 bases, with 6 bases of the junction left unmatched. The germline V gene encodes CDR1 SGHTA and CDR2 FQGNSA. The CDR3 has 15 residues. CDR3 sequence (DNA): TGTGCCAGCAGCTTTCTAGCGGGAGTCGGGGATACGCAGTATTTT. Protein: CASSFLAGVGDTQYF.

V is TRBV2 and J is TRBJ1-4, with a tentative D call TRBD1 (5 bases). The CDR3 is 12 residues long. Germline V gene lookup returns CDR1 SNHLY and CDR2 FYNNEI. Trimming took 9 bases from V and 5 from J, leaving 10 bases between them. This CDR3 is CASRQRNEKLFF. The CDR3 DNA reads TGTGCCAGTCGACAGAGAAATGAAAAACTGTTTTTT.

V is TRBV18 and J is TRBJ2-7; a weak D match, TRBD1 (6 bases). The V gene lost 4 bases and the J gene lost 7 bases, with 17 bases spanning the gap. The CDR3 covers 14 residues. CDR1 and CDR2 (germline): KGHSH, LQKENI. The DNA for the CDR3 is TGTGCCAGCTCACAATCAGGGGATGTGGAAGAGCAGTACTTC. Translation: CASSQSGDVEEQYF.

The chain recombines TRBV4-2 with TRBJ1-1; D is unclear. The germline V gene encodes CDR1 LGHNA and CDR2 YNFKEQ. V gave up 0 bases and J gave up 5 bases, with 7 bases separating them. The CDR3 is 13 amino acids. The CDR3 loop is CASSQDGRTEAFF. CDR3 bases: TGTGCCAGCAGCCAAGATGGGCGGACTGAAGCTTTCTTT.